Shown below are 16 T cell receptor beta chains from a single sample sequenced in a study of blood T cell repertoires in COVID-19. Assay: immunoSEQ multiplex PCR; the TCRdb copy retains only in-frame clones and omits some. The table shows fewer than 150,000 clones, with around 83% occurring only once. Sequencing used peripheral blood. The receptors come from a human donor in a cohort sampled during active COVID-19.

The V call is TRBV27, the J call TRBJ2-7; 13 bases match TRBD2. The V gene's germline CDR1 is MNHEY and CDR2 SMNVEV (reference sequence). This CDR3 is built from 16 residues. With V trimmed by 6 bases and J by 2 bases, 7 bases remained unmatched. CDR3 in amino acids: CASRGLAGSGAYEQYV. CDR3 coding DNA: TGTGCCAGCAGGGGACTAGCGGGATCGGGGGCCTACGAGCAGTACGTC.

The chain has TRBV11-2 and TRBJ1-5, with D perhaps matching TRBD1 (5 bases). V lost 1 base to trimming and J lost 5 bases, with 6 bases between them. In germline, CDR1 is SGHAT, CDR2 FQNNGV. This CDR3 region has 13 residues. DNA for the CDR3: TGTGCCAGCAGCTTAGTAGGGGATCAGCCCCAGCATTTT. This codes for CASSLVGDQPQHF.

The CDR3 nucleotides are TGCGCCAGCAGCTCAGGGTATTCAGGCTACACCTTC. Translated: CASSSGYSGYTF. V gene TRBV5-1 combines with J gene TRBJ1-2; TRBD1 is a possible D gene (5 bases). This CDR3 has 12 residues. Germline V gives CDR1 SGHRS, CDR2 YFSETQ. V lost 3 bases and J lost 8, with 11 bases in between.

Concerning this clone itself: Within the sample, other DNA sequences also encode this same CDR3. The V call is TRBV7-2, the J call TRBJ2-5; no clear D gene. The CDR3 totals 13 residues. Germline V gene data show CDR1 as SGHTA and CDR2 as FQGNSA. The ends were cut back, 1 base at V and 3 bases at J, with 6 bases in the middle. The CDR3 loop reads CASSLVPEETQYF. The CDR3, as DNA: TGTGCCAGCAGCTTAGTCCCCGAAGAGACCCAGTACTTC.

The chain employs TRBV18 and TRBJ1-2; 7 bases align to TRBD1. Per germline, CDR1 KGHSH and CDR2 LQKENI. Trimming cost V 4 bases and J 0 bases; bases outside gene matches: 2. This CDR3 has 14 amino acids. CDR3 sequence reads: CASSLGQANYGYTF. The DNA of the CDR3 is TGTGCCAGCTCACTCGGACAGGCTAACTATGGCTACACCTTC. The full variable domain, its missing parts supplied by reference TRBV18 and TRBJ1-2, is NAGVMQNPRHLVRRRGQEARLRCSPMKGHSHVYWYRQLPEEGLKFMVYLQKENIIDESGMPKERFSAEFPKEGPSILRIQQVVRGDSAAYFCASSLGQANYGYTFGSGTRLTVV.

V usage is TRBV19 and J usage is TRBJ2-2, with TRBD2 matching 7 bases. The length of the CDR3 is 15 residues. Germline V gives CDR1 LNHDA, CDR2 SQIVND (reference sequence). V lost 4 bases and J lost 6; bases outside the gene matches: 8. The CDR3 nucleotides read TGTGCCAGTAGTACCGGACTAGTACGAGCCGGGGAGCTGTTTTTT. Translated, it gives CASSTGLVRAGELFF.

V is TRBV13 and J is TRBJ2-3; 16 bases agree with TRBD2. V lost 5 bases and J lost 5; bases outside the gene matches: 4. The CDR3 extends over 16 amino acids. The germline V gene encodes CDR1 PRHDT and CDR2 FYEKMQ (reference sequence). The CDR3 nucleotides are TGTGCCAGCAGCACGGGACTAGCGGGAGGGGGAGATACGCAGTATTTT. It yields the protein CASSTGLAGGGDTQYF. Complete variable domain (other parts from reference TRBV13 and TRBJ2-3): AAGVIQSPRHLIKEKRETATLKCYPIPRHDTVYWYQQGPGQDPQFLISFYEKMQSDKGSIPDRFSAQQFSDYHSELNMSSLELGDSALYFCASSTGLAGGGDTQYFGPGTRLTVL.

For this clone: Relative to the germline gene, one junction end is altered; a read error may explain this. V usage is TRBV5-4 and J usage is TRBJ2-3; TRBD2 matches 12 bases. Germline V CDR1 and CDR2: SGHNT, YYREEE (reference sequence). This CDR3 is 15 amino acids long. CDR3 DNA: TGTGCCAGCAGCGAACTAGCGGGGGGCACGGATACGCAGTATTTT. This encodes CASSELAGGTDTQYF.

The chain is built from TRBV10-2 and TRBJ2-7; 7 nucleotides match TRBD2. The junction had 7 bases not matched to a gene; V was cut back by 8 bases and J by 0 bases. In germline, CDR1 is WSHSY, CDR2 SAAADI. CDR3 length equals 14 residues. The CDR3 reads CASSPAGSSYEQYF. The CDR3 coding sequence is TGCGCCAGCTCTCCAGCGGGAAGCTCCTACGAGCAGTACTTC.

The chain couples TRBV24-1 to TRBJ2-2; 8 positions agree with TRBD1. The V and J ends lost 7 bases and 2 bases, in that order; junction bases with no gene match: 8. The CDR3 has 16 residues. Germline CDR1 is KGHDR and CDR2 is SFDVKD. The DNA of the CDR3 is TGTGCCACCAGCTCGACAGGGGCAGAAAACACCGGGGAGCTGTTTTTT. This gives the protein CATSSTGAENTGELFF.

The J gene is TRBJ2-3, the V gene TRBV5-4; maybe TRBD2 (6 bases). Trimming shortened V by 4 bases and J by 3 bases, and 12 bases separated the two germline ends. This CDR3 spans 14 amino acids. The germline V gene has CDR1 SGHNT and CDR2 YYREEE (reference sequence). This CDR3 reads CASSKAGPTDTQYF. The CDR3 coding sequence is TGTGCCAGCAGCAAAGCGGGCCCTACAGATACGCAGTATTTT.

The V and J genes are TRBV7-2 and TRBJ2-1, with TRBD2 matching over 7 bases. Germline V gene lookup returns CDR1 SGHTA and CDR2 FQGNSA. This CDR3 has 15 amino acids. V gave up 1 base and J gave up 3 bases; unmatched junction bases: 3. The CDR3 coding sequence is TGTGCCAGCAGCTTAGTTGGCGGGAGCTACAATGAGCAGTTCTTC. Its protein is CASSLVGGSYNEQFF.

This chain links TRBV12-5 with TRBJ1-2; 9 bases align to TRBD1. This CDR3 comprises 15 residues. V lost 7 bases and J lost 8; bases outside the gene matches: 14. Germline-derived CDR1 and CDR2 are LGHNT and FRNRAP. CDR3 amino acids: CASVLQGAQEEGYTF. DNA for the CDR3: TGTGCTAGTGTCTTACAGGGGGCGCAAGAAGAGGGCTACACCTTC.

The CDR3, as DNA: TGTGCCAGCAGTTACCGCGGTAGCTCCTACAATGAGCAGTTCTTC. Translated, it gives CASSYRGSSYNEQFF. This chain uses TRBV6-2 or TRBV6-3 with TRBJ2-1; D ambiguous. V lost 2 bases, J lost 0 bases, and 8 bases lay in between. Germline lookup yields CDR1 MNHEY and CDR2 SVGEGT. CDR3 length equals 15 residues.

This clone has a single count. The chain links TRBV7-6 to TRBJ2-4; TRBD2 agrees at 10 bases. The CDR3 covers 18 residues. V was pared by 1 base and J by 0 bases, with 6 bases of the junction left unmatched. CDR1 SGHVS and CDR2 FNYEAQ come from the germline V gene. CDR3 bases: TGTGCCAGCAGCTTAGGGACTAGCGGTGATCTAGCCAAAAACATTCAGTACTTC. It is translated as CASSLGTSGDLAKNIQYF.

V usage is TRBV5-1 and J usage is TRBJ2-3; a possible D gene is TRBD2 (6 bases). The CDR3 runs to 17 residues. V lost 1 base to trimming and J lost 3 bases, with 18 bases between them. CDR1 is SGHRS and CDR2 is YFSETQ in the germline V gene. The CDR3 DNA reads TGCGCCAGCAGCTTGATAGGCCCTCTGGGGGGAACAGATACGCAGTATTTT. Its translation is CASSLIGPLGGTDTQYF.